These T cell receptor beta chains were read from a single sample in a study of T cell responses to AZD1222 COVID-19 vaccine. The assay was immunoSEQ multiplex PCR, and TCRdb's table has in-frame clones only and misses some. The sample lists around 190,000 clones; around 90% were seen once. The sample in question was peripheral blood, obtained 28 days after the second AZD1222 dose. The receptors were sampled from an adult who received the AZD1222 COVID-19 vaccine. The CDR3 runs from the conserved cysteine through the conserved F or W. Each record gives: V gene, CDR3 length, J gene, CDR3 protein.

>TRBV7-3|14|TRBJ1-6
CASSLNSYNSPLHF
>TRBV24-1|13|TRBJ1-2
CATSGTGGDGYTF
>TRBV6-5|15|TRBJ1-2
CASSSSDRVVYGYTF
>TRBV9|13|TRBJ2-7
CASSVEGLYEQYF
>TRBV5-4|14|TRBJ2-3
CASSLIGQGETQYF
>TRBV2|16|TRBJ2-7
CASSEPGQGNSYEQYF
>TRBV10-2|15|TRBJ2-1
CASTMVASGFNEQFF
>TRBV10-2|19|TRBJ2-1
CASSGAGLVLASSYNEQFF
>TRBV3-1/TRBV3-2|13|TRBJ1-4
CASSQGPGEKLFF
>TRBV19|16|TRBJ1-5
CASSTLGGQANQPQHF
>TRBV2|15|TRBJ1-4
CASSGPTGAGEKLFF
>TRBV11-2|14|TRBJ1-5
CASSPGEINQPQHF
>TRBV19|14|TRBJ1-1
CASSIRPRNTEAFF
>TRBV5-6|16|TRBJ1-4
CASSTIAGQGDEKLFF
>TRBV19|11|TRBJ1-1
CASSGRAEAFF
>TRBV19|16|TRBJ1-2
CASSTGQFPKDYGYTF
>TRBV5-4|15|TRBJ1-4
CASSDSAGPNEKLFF
>TRBV5-6|14|TRBJ1-1
CASSPTGGLTEAFF
>TRBV19|13|TRBJ1-2
CASKDSANYGYTF
>TRBV11-3|16|TRBJ2-3
CASSVGLAGATDTQYF
>TRBV30|13|TRBJ1-5
CAWRNSHNQPQHF
>TRBV14|14|TRBJ1-2
CASSQGAEDYGYTF
>TRBV5-1|15|TRBJ2-1
CASSLDTSGYNEQFF
>TRBV19|11|TRBJ1-2
CASRTGHGYTF
>TRBV2|15|TRBJ2-1
CASRPTSGGYNEQFF
>TRBV5-5|13|TRBJ1-2
CASSGTGNYGYTF
>TRBV5-1|14|TRBJ1-4
CASRPGLDNEKLFF
>TRBV5-4|14|TRBJ1-2
CASSSSNSGYGYTF
>TRBV10-3|13|TRBJ2-1
CAIRTGVSDEQFF
>TRBV9|15|TRBJ2-7
CASSVGQGPSYEQYF
>TRBV6-6|14|TRBJ2-7
CASSREAVPYEQYF
>TRBV19|15|TRBJ2-5
CASSRGRGEWETQYF
>TRBV19|16|TRBJ2-2
CASRIHGTANTGELFF
>TRBV6-5|13|TRBJ2-7
CASLLAGGQEQYF
>TRBV5-5|14|TRBJ1-3
CASSDWTGRNTIYF
>TRBV6-5|15|TRBJ2-7
CASSRGTGVAYEQYF
>TRBV19|12|TRBJ1-2
CASAWAGDGYTF
>TRBV30|12|TRBJ2-7
CAWSVGGYEQYF